The entry below describes one T cell receptor beta chain. This entry is derived from a study of blood T cell repertoires in COVID-19. The CDR3 extends over 15 amino acids. V gave up 5 bases and J gave up 6 bases; unmatched junction bases: 8. The germline CDR1 and CDR2 sequences are SGHRS and YFSETQ. Profiled with immunoSEQ multiplex PCR; TCRdb holds only in-frame clones, not every one. The profile shows 85,000 to 100,000 clones, roughly 77% of them singletons. The gene calls are TRBV5-1 and TRBJ1-6; 7 bases fit TRBD1. Material for sequencing was peripheral blood. The origin of this receptor is a human donor in a cohort sampled during active COVID-19. The DNA of the CDR3 is TGCGCCAGCAGTAGTGGACAGGCTTTTAATTCACCCCTCCACTTT. Translated: CASSSGQAFNSPLHF.